These 25 T cell receptor beta chains were all obtained from the same sample, sequenced in a study of shared clonotypes between healthy human individuals. Using immunoSEQ multiplex PCR, the repertoire was profiled, and TCRdb retains in-frame clones only, with some absent. The sample has approximately 240,000 clones, about 65% seen once. Sequencing was carried out using memory CD4+ T cells sorted from blood. Subset indicated: CD45RA-negative fraction. The receptors shown here come from a man aged 30 to 45 in good health.

This clone was observed many times. The rearrangement links TRBV25-1 to TRBJ2-5; D is possibly TRBD1 (6 bases). Trimming took 4 bases from V and 1 from J, leaving 13 bases between them. The CDR3 length is 15 residues. Per the germline V gene, CDR1 is MGHDK and CDR2 is SYGVNS. The CDR3 sequence is CASSASGAAQETQYF. In nucleotides, the CDR3 is TGTGCCAGCAGTGCCTCAGGGGCGGCCCAAGAGACCCAGTACTTC.

V usage is TRBV18 and J usage is TRBJ2-7; 9 positions match TRBD1. The germline V gene encodes CDR1 KGHSH and CDR2 LQKENI. The junction had 7 bases not matched to a gene; V was cut back by 5 bases and J by 5 bases. This CDR3 has 14 amino acids. The CDR3 sequence: CASSSKTGGDEQYF. CDR3 bases: TGTGCCAGCTCATCAAAGACAGGGGGGGACGAGCAGTACTTC. Complete variable domain (other parts from reference TRBV18 and TRBJ2-7): NAGVMQNPRHLVRRRGQEARLRCSPMKGHSHVYWYRQLPEEGLKFMVYLQKENIIDESGMPKERFSAEFPKEGPSILRIQQVVRGDSAAYFCASSSKTGGDEQYFGPGTRLTVT.

The chain uses TRBV14 and TRBJ2-1; D tentatively reads TRBD1 or TRBD2 (5 bases each). The CDR3 consists of 17 residues. Per germline, CDR1 SGHDN and CDR2 FVKESK. V was pared by 2 bases and J by 2 bases, with 16 bases between. Here the CDR3 reads CASSQRGGRRAYNEQFF. In nucleotides, the CDR3 is TGTGCCAGCAGCCAAAGGGGCGGGCGCCGCGCCTACAATGAGCAGTTCTTC.

This chain links TRBV5-1 with TRBJ2-5; perhaps TRBD2 as D (6 bases). Trimming took off 0 bases at V and 6 bases at J, with 15 bases between the two ends. CDR3 length: 15 residues. The germline V gene encodes CDR1 SGHRS and CDR2 YFSETQ. CDR3 sequence reads: CASSLEARGMQTQYF. The CDR3 DNA reads as TGCGCCAGCAGCTTGGAAGCCCGGGGGATGCAGACCCAGTACTTC. The full variable domain, with the rest looked up from reference TRBV5-1 and TRBJ2-5, is KAGVTQTPRYLIKTRGQQVTLSCSPISGHRSVSWYQQTPGQGLQFLFEYFSETQRNKGNFPGRFSGRQFSNSRSEMNVSTLELGDSALYLCASSLEARGMQTQYFGPGTRLLVL.

The V gene is TRBV5-1, the J gene TRBJ1-1; 7 nucleotides agree with TRBD1. Trimming at V came to 1 base and at J to 5 bases, leaving 8 bases not matched to a gene. The V gene's germline CDR1 is SGHRS and CDR2 YFSETQ. The CDR3 is made up of 15 amino acids. This CDR3 reads CASSLSTGPGTEAFF. CDR3 DNA sequence: TGCGCCAGCAGCTTGTCGACAGGGCCTGGGACTGAAGCTTTCTTT.

This clone showed up just a few times. V and J are TRBV25-1 and TRBJ2-1; a weak D match, TRBD2 (5 bases). The CDR3 covers 11 residues. The V gene lost 4 bases and the J gene lost 9 bases, with 7 bases spanning the gap. In germline, CDR1 is MGHDK, CDR2 SYGVNS. The CDR3 DNA reads TGTGCCAGCAGTGGAGCGGCTGAGCAGTTCTTC. This translates into CASSGAAEQFF.

The chain joins TRBV5-1 to TRBJ2-1; 8 bases are shared with TRBD2. The CDR3 totals 15 residues. V was clipped by 0 bases and J by 12 bases; unmatched bases: 11. Germline loops: CDR1 SGHRS, CDR2 YFSETQ. The CDR3 DNA reads as TGCGCCAGCAGCTTGGCAGCGGGAGCGGATCGAGGGCAGTTCTTC. Translated, it gives CASSLAAGADRGQFF.

The rearrangement joins TRBV29-1 to TRBJ2-5; D is undetermined. CDR1 SQVTM and CDR2 ANQGSEA come from the germline V gene. V was cut by 6 bases and J by 5 bases, with 16 bases left in between. The CDR3 is made up of 13 amino acids. The CDR3, as DNA: TGCAGCGTGCTGGGGTCCGTAGGGGAGACCCAGTACTTC. Its translation: CSVLGSVGETQYF.

The CDR3, as DNA: TGTGCCAGCAGTTACTTAGAGACAGGACCTAACTATGGCTACACCTTC. Its protein product is CASSYLETGPNYGYTF. This chain uses TRBV6-6 with TRBJ1-2; perhaps TRBD1 as D (6 bases). CDR1 and CDR2 (germline): MNHNY, SVGAGI (reference sequence). Trimming removed 1 base at V and 0 bases at J, with 12 bases between. CDR3 length: 16 residues.

The V call is TRBV2, the J call TRBJ2-3; D is possibly TRBD1 (8 bases). The CDR3 has 14 amino acids. Germline V gene sequence: CDR1 SNHLY, CDR2 FYNNEI. V was cut by 7 bases and J by 4 bases, with 15 bases left in between. The CDR3: CASTRTGGADTQYF. The CDR3, as DNA: TGTGCCAGCACCAGAACAGGGGGGGCAGATACGCAGTATTTT.

This chain joins TRBV9 and TRBJ2-2; weak D call: TRBD1 (6 bases). Germline V gene sequence: CDR1 SGDLS, CDR2 YYNGEE. V dropped 4 bases and J dropped 0 bases, with 31 bases sitting between them. The CDR3 totals 22 residues. CDR3 protein: CASSPKSRDTLVGPTNTGELFF. CDR3 nucleotides: TGTGCCAGCAGCCCGAAGTCCCGGGACACCTTAGTTGGGCCCACGAACACCGGGGAGCTGTTTTTT.

This chain uses TRBV6-1 with TRBJ2-1; TRBD2 is a possible D gene (5 bases). Trimming removed 2 bases at V and 5 bases at J, with 10 bases between. Germline V CDR1 and CDR2: MNHNS, SASEGT. The CDR3 covers 14 residues. CDR3 sequence: CASSEQPSHNEQFF. The CDR3 DNA reads TGTGCCAGCAGTGAACAGCCTAGCCACAATGAGCAGTTCTTC.

The V gene is TRBV18, the J gene TRBJ2-7, with 11 bases lining up with TRBD1. This CDR3 spans 14 amino acids. Germline V gives CDR1 KGHSH, CDR2 LQKENI. The V and J ends lost 2 bases and 6 bases, in that order; junction bases with no gene match: 3. The CDR3 DNA follows: TGTGCCAGCTCACCAACTGGGACAGGGGGCGAGCAGTACTTC. Its translation: CASSPTGTGGEQYF.

This clone was picked up one time. The rearrangement uses TRBV7-9 and TRBJ2-3, with D unclear. Trimming removed 5 bases from V and 5 bases from J, with 17 bases in between. CDR1 is SEHNR, CDR2 FQNEAQ, per germline (reference sequence). The CDR3 has 15 residues. CDR3 sequence reads: CASSPPFRQGDTQYF. The CDR3 DNA is TGTGCCAGCAGCCCGCCCTTCCGCCAAGGAGATACGCAGTATTTT.

The chain has TRBV5-1 and TRBJ2-5, with D unresolved. V lost 5 bases and J 0 bases, leaving 5 bases between the germline ends. Per the germline V gene, CDR1 is SGHRS and CDR2 is YFSETQ. The CDR3 length is 12 residues. The CDR3 DNA reads as TGCGCCAGCAGGAGCAACCAAGAGACCCAGTACTTC. Amino acid sequence: CASRSNQETQYF.

Concerning this clone itself: Sequence at one end of the junction differs from germline and may be a read error. The chain employs TRBV18 and TRBJ2-7; D is unresolved. Germline lookup yields CDR1 KGHSH and CDR2 LQKENI. The CDR3 spans 14 residues. In DNA, the CDR3 is TGTGCCAGCTCACCAAACGGATTCTCCTACGGGCAGTACTTC. Residues: CASSPNGFSYGQYF.

The chain links TRBV11-2 to TRBJ2-3, with TRBD2 matching 12 bases. J was trimmed by 2 bases and V by 5 bases; bases with no gene match: 5. CDR1 SGHAT and CDR2 FQNNGV come from the germline V gene. This CDR3 spans 16 amino acids. The CDR3 DNA follows: TGTGCCAGCAGCACCGGACTAGCGGGGATCACAGATACGCAGTATTTT. Translating it yields CASSTGLAGITDTQYF.

V usage is TRBV27 and J usage is TRBJ2-3; a possible D gene is TRBD1 (5 bases). Trimming removed 4 bases from V and 0 bases from J, with 14 bases in between. CDR1 MNHEY and CDR2 SMNVEV come from the germline V gene (reference sequence). The CDR3 has 16 amino acids. The CDR3 loop reads CASSSGDRWSTDTQYF. The DNA of the CDR3 is TGTGCCAGCAGTTCCGGAGACAGATGGAGCACAGATACGCAGTATTTT.

In this sample, this clone turned up a few times. The V call is TRBV27, the J call TRBJ1-2; D unresolved. The CDR3 totals 13 residues. Trimming removed 6 bases at V and 4 bases at J, with 12 bases between. Germline CDR1 is MNHEY and CDR2 is SMNVEV (reference sequence). For the CDR3, the DNA is TGTGCCAGCAGCCCTACACCAGTCTATGGCTACACCTTC. Its translation is CASSPTPVYGYTF.

This clone was observed once. This CDR3 reads CASSELNHSYEQYF. The DNA of the CDR3 is TGTGCCAGCAGTGAATTAAATCACTCCTACGAGCAGTACTTC. The chain uses TRBV6-1 and TRBJ2-7, with unresolved D. This CDR3 spans 14 amino acids. V lost 2 bases to trimming and J lost 0 bases, with 8 bases between them. The germline gives CDR1 MNHNS, CDR2 SASEGT.

The chain links TRBV10-3 to TRBJ2-1; D unclear. The CDR3 length is 12 residues. Germline values: CDR1 ENHRY, CDR2 SYGVKD. Deletions cut 8 bases from V and 4 bases from J, with 9 bases between. CDR3 sequence reads: CAIWARYNEQFF. The CDR3 DNA is TGTGCCATCTGGGCCAGATACAATGAGCAGTTCTTC.

The V call is TRBV30, the J call TRBJ1-5; D is ambiguous. V gave up 1 base and J gave up 6 bases, with 13 bases separating them. There are 14 residues in the CDR3. CDR1 and CDR2 from the germline V gene are GTSNPN and SVGIG (reference sequence). CDR3 in DNA: TGTGCCTGGAGTGGTGGACTGGGAGGTCAGCCCCAGCATTTT. Protein product: CAWSGGLGGQPQHF.

The V call is TRBV19, the J call TRBJ1-4; D not resolved. Germline V gene sequence: CDR1 LNHDA, CDR2 SQIVND (reference sequence). Deletions cut 6 bases from V and 8 bases from J, with 16 bases between. This CDR3 contains 14 residues. Here the CDR3 reads CASRQQYSQEKLFF. The CDR3 DNA reads as TGTGCCAGTAGACAACAGTATAGTCAAGAAAAACTGTTTTTT. Complete variable domain (other parts from reference TRBV19 and TRBJ1-4): DGGITQSPKYLFRKEGQNVTLSCEQNLNHDAMYWYRQDPGQGLRLIYYSQIVNDFQKGDIAEGYSVSREKKESFPLTVTSAQKNPTAFYLCASRQQYSQEKLFFGSGTQLSVL.

Within the sample, this clone is large. The rearrangement links TRBV7-9 to TRBJ2-7, with D uncertain. This CDR3 is 12 amino acids long. The germline CDR1 and CDR2 sequences are SEHNR and FQNEAQ (reference sequence). V lost 5 bases and J lost 2, with 7 bases in between. The chain's CDR3 is CASSPNTYEQYF. DNA of the CDR3: TGTGCCAGCAGCCCCAACACCTACGAGCAGTACTTC.

The rearrangement links TRBV2 to TRBJ1-1, with TRBD1 matching 10 bases. The CDR3 spans 20 residues. Trimming removed 0 bases from V and 4 bases from J; junction bases left unmatched: 17. From germline, CDR1 is SNHLY and CDR2 FYNNEI. The CDR3 spells CASSEASAFPGQGNTTEAFF. Here the CDR3 DNA reads TGTGCCAGCAGTGAAGCGTCGGCGTTTCCGGGACAGGGGAATACCACTGAAGCTTTCTTT.